This T cell receptor (beta chain) came from a study of blood T cell repertoires in COVID-19. In the authors' methods: Estimated nucleated cell counts came from reference gene primer amplification. The assay was immunoSEQ multiplex PCR, and TCRdb's table has in-frame clones only and misses some. Clone size and the V and J calls come from that table; the DNA yielded D and trimming. This sample has about 150,000 clones, with 70% to 85% found just once. This CDR3 region has 13 residues. The V end was cut by 5 bases, the J end by 4 bases, with 11 bases between. This sequence joins TRBV12-3 or TRBV12-4 and TRBJ2-5; perhaps TRBD1 as D (5 bases). The specimen was peripheral blood. This TCR derives from a man older than 75 with COVID-19, enrolled during active disease. This CDR3 is CASSQGFSETQYF. CDR3 nucleotides: TGTGCCAGCAGTCAGGGATTTTCAGAGACCCAGTACTTC.